This entry lists 32 T cell receptor beta chains sequenced from one sample in a study of T cell changes during pregnancy in multiple sclerosis. Some clones are missing from TCRdb's copy, which holds only in-frame ones; the method was immunoSEQ multiplex PCR. Here the sample spans under 55,000 clones, roughly 90% being singletons. Material for sequencing was PBMCs (not recorded whether the cells were cultured). Every receptor here comes from a female donor with multiple sclerosis, enrolled in a pregnancy study.

The table lists this clone with a count of one. The chain has TRBV29-1 and TRBJ2-1; possible D gene TRBD2, 6 bases. With 4 bases removed from V and 7 bases from J, the gap between germline ends came to 17 bases. The CDR3 totals 14 residues. CDR1 is SQVTM and CDR2 is ANQGSEA in the germline V gene. The CDR3 nucleotides are TGCAGCGTTGTAGAGGACTACCTTAATAATGAGCAGTTCTTC. It codes for CSVVEDYLNNEQFF.

This chain links TRBV11-2 with TRBJ2-1; D not resolved. Germline loops: CDR1 SGHAT, CDR2 FQNNGV. The CDR3 has 15 amino acids. The ends were cut back, 2 bases at V and 8 bases at J, with 16 bases in the middle. The CDR3 reads CASSLNRVGNDEQFF. The CDR3 DNA reads as TGTGCCAGCAGCTTAAACCGGGTAGGGAACGATGAGCAGTTCTTC.

The chain's CDR3 is CASSLSGYMNTEAFF. The CDR3 coding sequence is TGTGCCAGCAGTTTATCAGGGTATATGAACACTGAAGCTTTCTTT. The chain combines TRBV27 with TRBJ1-1; D is unclear. V lost 0 bases to trimming and J lost 0 bases, with 8 bases between them. The CDR3 runs to 15 residues. CDR1 and CDR2 (germline): MNHEY, SMNVEV (reference sequence).

The DNA of the CDR3 is TGTGCCACCGCCCGGGGGACCTCCTACGAGCAGTACTTC. Amino acid sequence: CATARGTSYEQYF. The genes are TRBV15 and TRBJ2-7, with D tentatively TRBD2 (6 bases). The V end was cut by 8 bases, the J end by 0 bases, with 11 bases between. Germline-derived CDR1 and CDR2 are LNHNV and YYDKDF (reference sequence). The CDR3 extends over 13 amino acids.

The V and J genes are TRBV11-2 and TRBJ2-5; 13 bases line up with TRBD2. Germline lookup yields CDR1 SGHAT and CDR2 FQNNGV. The J segment lost 3 bases and the V segment lost 5 bases, leaving 0 bases of the junction unmatched. The length of the CDR3 is 14 residues. CDR3 DNA sequence: TGTGCCAGCAGCGGACTAGCGGGGGAAGAGACCCAGTACTTC. The encoded protein is CASSGLAGEETQYF.

The chain is built from TRBV18 and TRBJ2-2; the D is unclear. The CDR3 is made up of 16 amino acids. Trimming took off 1 base at V and 1 base at J, with 10 bases between the two ends. Looked up from germline, CDR1 is KGHSH and CDR2 is LQKENI. CDR3 coding DNA: TGTGCCAGCTCACCACTCTTACAGATGAACACCGGGGAGCTGTTTTTT. It is translated as CASSPLLQMNTGELFF. Filled out from reference TRBV18 and TRBJ2-2, the complete variable domain reads NAGVMQNPRHLVRRRGQEARLRCSPMKGHSHVYWYRQLPEEGLKFMVYLQKENIIDESGMPKERFSAEFPKEGPSILRIQQVVRGDSAAYFCASSPLLQMNTGELFFGEGSRLTVL.

The gene calls are TRBV2 and TRBJ2-5; possible D gene TRBD1, 5 bases. The CDR3 is made up of 15 amino acids. V lost 6 bases and J 4 bases, leaving 18 bases between the germline ends. Germline loops: CDR1 SNHLY, CDR2 FYNNEI. The CDR3 spells CASRQAGQHGETQYF. The CDR3 DNA reads as TGTGCCAGCAGGCAGGCAGGGCAGCATGGAGAGACCCAGTACTTC.

The chain couples TRBV7-9 to TRBJ1-4; D may be TRBD1 (6 bases). Germline CDR1 and CDR2: SEHNR and FQNEAQ (reference sequence). This CDR3 is 14 amino acids long. The V end lost 0 bases, the J end lost 8 bases, and 10 bases lay between the germline ends. The CDR3 DNA reads TGTGCCAGCAGCTTAGCGTTGGGGGGCGAAAAACTGTTTTTT. Amino acid sequence: CASSLALGGEKLFF.

The genes are TRBV5-1 and TRBJ2-5, with unresolved D. Germline V CDR1 and CDR2: SGHRS, YFSETQ. The V and J ends lost 3 bases and 2 bases respectively, with 8 bases between them. This CDR3 is 13 amino acids long. The CDR3 here is CASSSLGQETQYF. DNA of the CDR3: TGCGCCAGCAGCTCCTTAGGGCAAGAGACCCAGTACTTC. Drawing the rest from reference TRBV5-1 and TRBJ2-5, the complete variable domain is KAGVTQTPRYLIKTRGQQVTLSCSPISGHRSVSWYQQTPGQGLQFLFEYFSETQRNKGNFPGRFSGRQFSNSRSEMNVSTLELGDSALYLCASSSLGQETQYFGPGTRLLVL.

This chain connects TRBV5-4 to TRBJ2-5; 8 nucleotides align to TRBD2. The trim removed 1 base at V and 2 bases at J, leaving 4 bases unmatched. Per the germline V gene, CDR1 is SGHNT and CDR2 is YYREEE (reference sequence). The CDR3 length is 15 residues. CDR3 sequence (DNA): TGTGCCAGCAGCTTGACGGGAGGGCCTCAAGAGACCCAGTACTTC. Translating it yields CASSLTGGPQETQYF.

This chain links TRBV5-1 with TRBJ2-5, with 10 bases fitting TRBD2. CDR3 length: 14 amino acids. The germline V gene encodes CDR1 SGHRS and CDR2 YFSETQ. Trimming took 2 bases from V and 4 from J; bases not matched to a gene: 2. The CDR3 DNA is TGCGCCAGCAGCTTACAGCGGGAGGGAGAGACCCAGTACTTC. It encodes CASSLQREGETQYF.

CDR3 protein: CASSLAYTGVPYEQYF. In nucleotides, the CDR3 is TGCGCCAGCAGCTTGGCCTACACGGGGGTCCCCTACGAGCAGTACTTC. This chain uses TRBV5-1 with TRBJ2-7, with D possibly matching TRBD2 (6 bases). Germline CDR1 is SGHRS and CDR2 is YFSETQ. The CDR3 has 16 residues. Trimming removed 0 bases at V and 2 bases at J, with 15 bases between.

The rearrangement joins TRBV7-2 to TRBJ2-1; the match to TRBD2 covers 9 bases. V dropped 1 base and J dropped 7; count of bases not matched to a gene: 5. The germline V gene has CDR1 SGHTA and CDR2 FQGNSA. The CDR3 totals 15 residues. The CDR3 here is CASSLDGGRGNEQFF. As DNA, the CDR3 is TGTGCCAGCAGCTTAGACGGCGGGAGGGGTAATGAGCAGTTCTTC.

This chain connects TRBV4-1 to TRBJ1-5; tentatively, D is TRBD1 (6 bases). Germline values: CDR1 MGHRA, CDR2 YSYEKL. V shed 0 bases and J shed 7 bases, with 13 bases lying between them. This CDR3 is built from 15 residues. CDR3 in amino acids: CASSQDRGGRQPQHF. The CDR3 DNA sequence: TGCGCCAGCAGCCAAGATCGCGGGGGGCGACAGCCCCAGCATTTT.

The V gene is TRBV27, the J gene TRBJ1-1, with D unclear. The V end was cut by 5 bases, the J end by 2 bases, with 12 bases between. CDR3 length: 14 amino acids. CDR1 is MNHEY and CDR2 is SMNVEV in the germline V gene (reference sequence). The CDR3 nucleotides are TGTGCCAGCAGTCCGCGGCGGACCAACACTGAAGCTTTCTTT. It translates to CASSPRRTNTEAFF.

The CDR3 nucleotides read TGCGCCAGCAGCTGGGGACAGGGGGCCTCCTACGAGCAGTACTTC. This translates into CASSWGQGASYEQYF. The chain joins TRBV5-1 to TRBJ2-7; 12 nucleotides line up with TRBD1. The CDR3 spans 15 residues. Germline V gives CDR1 SGHRS, CDR2 YFSETQ. Unmatched junction bases numbered 1, after V lost 3 bases and J lost 0 bases.

The genes are TRBV27 and TRBJ1-2, with D possibly TRBD1 on 6 matching bases. CDR1 and CDR2 from the germline V gene are MNHEY and SMNVEV (reference sequence). V dropped 5 bases and J dropped 5 bases, with 18 bases sitting between them. This CDR3 region has 15 residues. The CDR3 bases are TGTGCCAGCAGTCCACGGCCTCTCCAGGGGTATGGCTACACCTTC. It encodes CASSPRPLQGYGYTF.

This clone has only a few counts. This chain uses TRBV27 with TRBJ2-5; 9 bases align to TRBD1. Per germline, CDR1 MNHEY and CDR2 SMNVEV (reference sequence). V was pared by 2 bases and J by 5 bases, with 6 bases of the junction left unmatched. CDR3 length: 15 amino acids. CDR3: CASSLEQGAEETQYF. The DNA for the CDR3 is TGTGCCAGCAGTTTAGAACAGGGGGCGGAGGAGACCCAGTACTTC.

This sequence joins TRBV2 and TRBJ2-1; 12 nucleotides line up with TRBD2. CDR3 size: 15 residues. J lost 7 bases, V lost 7 bases, and 8 bases had no gene match. Germline-derived CDR1 and CDR2 are SNHLY and FYNNEI. CDR3 region: CASTQTSGRSNEQFF. CDR3 in DNA: TGTGCCAGCACCCAAACTAGCGGGAGGAGTAATGAGCAGTTCTTC.

This chain's CDR3 is CASSRDRGTDTQYF. The DNA of the CDR3 is TGTGCCAGCAGCCGAGACAGGGGAACAGATACGCAGTATTTT. The rearrangement uses TRBV6-5 and TRBJ2-3, with TRBD1 matching 8 bases. After removal of 6 bases from V and 3 bases from J, the junction contained 5 bases not matched to a gene. This CDR3 is 14 amino acids long. CDR1 MNHEY and CDR2 SVGAGI come from the germline V gene.

The chain is built from TRBV28 and TRBJ2-7; D might be TRBD1 (5 bases). Trimming pared 5 bases from V and 4 bases from J, leaving 18 bases between. CDR3 length: 15 amino acids. Germline V gives CDR1 MDHEN, CDR2 SYDVKM. The CDR3 here is CASSTSGWGLYEQYF. The CDR3 region has the DNA TGTGCCAGCAGTACGTCCGGCTGGGGCCTATACGAGCAGTACTTC.

This clone has a single count. In DNA form, the CDR3 reads TGTGCCAGCAGCGTAGCTACGGGACACGGAAACACCATATATTTT. Translating it yields CASSVATGHGNTIYF. This sequence joins TRBV9 and TRBJ1-3, with D maybe TRBD1 (6 bases). The V gene lost 0 bases and the J gene lost 4 bases, with 11 bases spanning the gap. CDR1 and CDR2 (germline): SGDLS, YYNGEE. The CDR3 has 15 residues.

J is TRBJ1-2 and V is TRBV5-1, with 9 bases identical to TRBD1. V shed 5 bases and J 8 bases; nucleotides not matched to a gene: 10. Germline loops: CDR1 SGHRS, CDR2 YFSETQ. The CDR3 covers 14 residues. DNA for the CDR3: TGCGCCAGCAGATGGACAGGGGCTCTCGAGGGCTACACCTTC. This gives the protein CASRWTGALEGYTF.

J is TRBJ2-7 and V is TRBV18, with D unresolved. The germline V gene encodes CDR1 KGHSH and CDR2 LQKENI. The V and J ends lost 3 bases and 7 bases respectively, with 13 bases between them. The CDR3 extends over 13 amino acids. CDR3 protein: CASSPANSREQYF. The CDR3 nucleotides are TGTGCCAGCTCACCGGCGAATTCGAGGGAGCAGTACTTC.

This clone has only one observation. V usage is TRBV7-8 and J usage is TRBJ2-6; D might be TRBD1 (5 bases). Trimming left V 5 bases short and J 4 bases short, with 9 bases between. The V gene's germline CDR1 is SGHVS and CDR2 FQNEAQ. The length of the CDR3 is 14 residues. Here the CDR3 reads CASSPGWGANVLTF. DNA of the CDR3: TGTGCCAGCAGCCCAGGGTGGGGGGCCAACGTCCTGACTTTC.

Only one count was recorded for this clone. The chain joins TRBV7-3 to TRBJ2-1, with TRBD2 matching 8 bases. The CDR3 runs 17 residues. Looked up from germline, CDR1 is SGHTA and CDR2 is FQGTGA. Trimming took 2 bases from V and 8 from J; bases not matched to a gene: 14. CDR3 DNA: TGTGCCAGCAGCTTATTTTTCGGGACTAGGGTGGAGGATGAGCAGTTCTTC. Translating it yields CASSLFFGTRVEDEQFF.

This clone came up once. CDR3 bases: TGTGCCAGCAGTTTCCAGGGGGCGCATCAGCCCCAGCATTTT. Translated: CASSFQGAHQPQHF. The chain joins TRBV27 to TRBJ1-5, with 8 bases that match TRBD1. V lost 3 bases and J lost 5; bases outside the gene matches: 3. Germline V gene lookup returns CDR1 MNHEY and CDR2 SMNVEV (reference sequence). This CDR3 is built from 14 residues.

The chain combines TRBV19 with TRBJ1-2; no reliable D call. V shed 7 bases and J shed 3 bases, with 15 bases lying between them. This CDR3 spans 14 amino acids. Germline V gene lookup returns CDR1 LNHDA and CDR2 SQIVND (reference sequence). The chain's CDR3 is CASTPRELHYGYTF. CDR3 nucleotide sequence: TGTGCCAGTACCCCGAGGGAGCTCCACTATGGCTACACCTTC.

The chain recombines TRBV25-1 with TRBJ1-1; D possibly corresponds to TRBD1 (5 bases). With 6 bases removed from V and 8 bases from J, the gap between germline ends came to 16 bases. CDR3 length: 13 residues. CDR1 is MGHDK and CDR2 is SYGVNS in the germline V gene. This chain's CDR3 is CASRQVGFGEAFF. DNA for the CDR3: TGTGCCAGCAGACAGGTGGGGTTTGGAGAAGCTTTCTTT.

This clone turned up a few times. This rearrangement joins TRBV19 to TRBJ1-1; a weak D match, TRBD1 (5 bases). The germline V and J ends were trimmed by 5 bases and 2 bases, with 9 bases remaining between them. Germline assignment: CDR1 LNHDA and CDR2 SQIVND (reference sequence). The CDR3 loop spans 13 amino acids. In DNA form, the CDR3 reads TGTGCCAGTAGTCGGGGGATAAACACTGAAGCTTTCTTT. It specifies CASSRGINTEAFF.

This clone was detected only once. The rearrangement links TRBV13 to TRBJ2-3; D uncertain. The length of the CDR3 is 16 residues. CDR1 and CDR2 (germline): PRHDT, FYEKMQ (reference sequence). Trimming pared 3 bases from V and 0 bases from J, leaving 13 bases between. The CDR3 DNA reads TGTGCCAGCAGCTTGGTCCTCGAACTTAGCACAGATACGCAGTATTTT. Translation: CASSLVLELSTDTQYF.

The chain links TRBV4-2 to TRBJ2-3; D is undetermined. The CDR3 has 14 amino acids. Germline V gene lookup returns CDR1 LGHNA and CDR2 YNFKEQ. The V gene lost 4 bases and the J gene lost 1 base, with 9 bases spanning the gap. The CDR3 DNA reads as TGTGCCAGCAGCCGCAAGAAGGGCACAGATACGCAGTATTTT. Amino acid sequence: CASSRKKGTDTQYF.